This TCR beta chain is from a study of OX40 agonist ivuxolimab in advanced cancers. Looking at the study overall: Ivuxolimab, which targeted the costimulatory receptor OX40 (CD134), was an agonistic, fully human IgG2 monoclonal antibody. Prior anti-PD-1, anti-PD-L1 or anti-CTLA-4 therapy was permitted, and checkpoint inhibitors had been received by less than 45% of dose-escalation patients. Partial responses were achieved by three dose-escalation patients, of whom one had hepatocellular carcinoma and two had cutaneous melanoma. The paper reports the monotherapy dose-escalation portion (N ≈ 50 patients) of the phase I ivuxolimab trial. Peripheral TCRbeta sequencing aimed to test whether ivuxolimab altered TCR sequence diversity and caused clonal T-cell expansion. A male proportion of 70% to 90% and a mean age of approximately 55 years, ranging from roughly 20 to 80, were recorded for the dose-escalation cohort. Of the roughly 52 dose-escalation patients, hepatocellular carcinoma was present in roughly 19, melanoma in approximately 15, renal cell carcinoma in 9 and head and neck cancer in 9. Intravenous ivuxolimab was administered to patients every 2 weeks at six dose levels: 0.01, 0.1, 0.3, 1.5, 3 and 10 mg/kg.

Broad study findings and their caveats: Partial responders in the 0.1-3.0 mg/kg groups had among the lowest normalized peripheral clonal expansion, especially among CD8+ T cells. The antigen specificity of the peripheral T cells that underwent clonal expansion was not determined. At doses of 0.1 to 3.0 mg/kg, clonal expansion of both CD4+ and CD8+ blood T cells was observed from baseline to week 6. After ivuxolimab, CD8+ T cells had more expanded clones than CD4+ T cells on average. Low levels of normalized T-cell clonal expansion were also seen in some patients who did not respond.

V ends up 2 bases short and J 4 bases short, with an unmatched junction base count of 9. The germline V gene supplies CDR1 KGHSH and CDR2 LQKENI. The cysteine opens and the phenylalanine closes a CDR3 of 16 amino acids. Only CDR3 DNA is held: 48 bases, read in frame from base 1. Genomic DNA was isolated from the sorted cells so that the TCRbeta CDR3 region could be sequenced. The immunoSEQ Assay was used to sequence the TCRbeta CDR3 regions. TCRdb holds this immuneACCESS table with in-frame rearrangements only. Some clones are missing; in checked studies, unresolved V genes explain under half, and the rest has no known cause. Across this sample there are approximately 31,000 clones, with 65% to 80% seen only once. Jointly, the top ten make up approximately 24% of the sample. Concerning this clone: The target of this receptor is not known. Base qualities were left out, and no much larger clone turns up one base away.

The trial excluded patients who had a history of autoimmune disease or were on systemic immunosuppression. Peripheral blood for TCR sequencing was collected from all dose cohorts at baseline, on cycle 4 day 1, and on cycle 7 day 1. The samples were drawn from a first-in-human, open-label, multicenter phase I dose-escalation trial of ivuxolimab. Adults with locally advanced or metastatic melanoma, renal cell carcinoma, hepatocellular carcinoma or head and neck squamous cell carcinoma were enrolled in the trial. Before TCR sequencing, CD4+ and CD8+ T cells were separately sorted from peripheral blood.

Sequencing used CD4+ or CD8+ T cells sorted from blood, obtained in a trial of the OX40 agonist ivuxolimab. This clonotype was sampled from an adult with an advanced solid tumor such as melanoma, head and neck, liver or kidney cancer. Here the chain combines TRBV18 and TRBJ1-2, and TRBD1 matches 8 of the central bases. The nucleotide sequence is TGTGCCAGCTCACCAAGGGGCGGACAGGGCGGCTATGGCTACACCTTC. Translated, it gives CASSPRGGQGGYGYTF.